This TCR delta chain emerged from a study of γδ T cells in repeated Plasmodium falciparum infection. Across the whole study: Age- and gender-matched Australian children served as comparison for malaria-exposed Malian children. Sampling occurred at baseline, pre-infection for selected infections, and 21 days post-infection.

About this clone: Its antigen is not known. This likely traces to a read error, being one base from a far larger clone. Other nucleotide sequences from this sample produce the same CDR3.

TCRdb reanalysed the multiplex PCR reads via CATT. The repertoire includes 75,000 to 95,000 delta-chain clones, 0.75% to 1% of them detected once, and roughly 9.9% sits in the top ten. Study-wide findings and caveats: The Malian cohort came from a small rural village of predominantly one ethnic group. Vdelta2-negative gammadelta repertoires appeared less diverse and less shared in Malian than Australian children.

Bulk repertoires came from Vgamma9/Vdelta2+ or Vdelta2-negative gammadelta T cells flow-sorted from PBMC. V dropped 0 bases and J dropped 1 base, with 11 bases sitting between them. Per the germline V gene, CDR1 is GEAIGNYY and CDR2 is EKD. This CDR3 spans 15 amino acids. Input material: gamma-delta T cells from blood. The chain is built from TRDV2 and TRDJ1; D gene ambiguous. Here the J gene came from matching the DNA to germline, since TCRdb omits it. The receptor was derived from a pool of human donors (malaria-infected and uninfected, not separated). The CDR3 is CACDTLLATTDKLIF. The CDR3 DNA is TGTGCCTGTGACACCCTGCTGGCCACCACCGATAAACTCATCTTT.